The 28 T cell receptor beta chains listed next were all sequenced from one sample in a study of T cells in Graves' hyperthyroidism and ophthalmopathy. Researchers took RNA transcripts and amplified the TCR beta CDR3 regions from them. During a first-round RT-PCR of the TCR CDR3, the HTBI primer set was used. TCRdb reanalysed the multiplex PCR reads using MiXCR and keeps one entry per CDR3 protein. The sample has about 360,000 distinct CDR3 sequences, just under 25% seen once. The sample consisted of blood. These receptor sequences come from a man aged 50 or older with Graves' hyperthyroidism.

As DNA, the CDR3 is TGTGCCAGCAGCTCGGGACAGCCGAATTCACCCCTCCACTTT. This gives the protein CASSSGQPNSPLHF. This chain joins TRBV5-5 and TRBJ1-6; 7 bases line up with TRBD1. Germline V gene data show CDR1 as SGHKS and CDR2 as YYEKEE (reference sequence). V dropped 3 bases and J dropped 7; count of bases not matched to a gene: 4. The CDR3 covers 14 residues.

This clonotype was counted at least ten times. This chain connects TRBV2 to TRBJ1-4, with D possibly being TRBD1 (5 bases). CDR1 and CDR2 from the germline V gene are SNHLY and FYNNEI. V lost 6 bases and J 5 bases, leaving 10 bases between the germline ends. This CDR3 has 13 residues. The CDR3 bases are TGTGCCAGCAGAGGGACCACAAATGAAAAACTGTTTTTT. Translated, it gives CASRGTTNEKLFF.

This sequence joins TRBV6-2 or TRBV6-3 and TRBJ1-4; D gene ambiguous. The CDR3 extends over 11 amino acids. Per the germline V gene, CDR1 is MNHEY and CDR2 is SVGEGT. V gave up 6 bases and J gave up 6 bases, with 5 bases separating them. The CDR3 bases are TGTGCCAGCAGGGACCATGAAAAACTGTTTTTT. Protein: CASRDHEKLFF.

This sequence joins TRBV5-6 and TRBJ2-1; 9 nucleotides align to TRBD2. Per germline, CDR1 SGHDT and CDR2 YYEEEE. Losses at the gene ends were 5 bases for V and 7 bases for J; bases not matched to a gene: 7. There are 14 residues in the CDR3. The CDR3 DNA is TGTGCCAGCAGGCTAGCGGGAAACCGGAATGAGCAGTTCTTC. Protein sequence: CASRLAGNRNEQFF.

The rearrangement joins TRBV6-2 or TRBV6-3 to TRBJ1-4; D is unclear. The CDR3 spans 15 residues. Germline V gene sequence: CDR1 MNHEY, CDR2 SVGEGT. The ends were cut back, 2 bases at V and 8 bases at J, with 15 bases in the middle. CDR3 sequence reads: CASSYKVTRTEKLFF. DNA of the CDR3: TGTGCCAGCAGTTACAAGGTGACTAGAACAGAAAAACTGTTTTTT.

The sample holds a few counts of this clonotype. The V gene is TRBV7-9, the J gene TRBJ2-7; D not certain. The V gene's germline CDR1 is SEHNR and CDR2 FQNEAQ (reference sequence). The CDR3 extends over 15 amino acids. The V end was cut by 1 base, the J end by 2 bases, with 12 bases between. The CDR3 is CASSLVGDRAYEQYF. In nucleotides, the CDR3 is TGTGCCAGCAGCTTAGTAGGAGACCGAGCCTACGAGCAGTACTTC.

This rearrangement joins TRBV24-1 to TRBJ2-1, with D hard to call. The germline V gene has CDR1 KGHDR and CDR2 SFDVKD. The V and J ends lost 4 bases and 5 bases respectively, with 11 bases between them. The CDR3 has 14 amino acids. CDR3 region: CATSDPTGNNEQFF. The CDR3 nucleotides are TGTGCCACCAGTGACCCGACTGGAAACAATGAGCAGTTCTTC.

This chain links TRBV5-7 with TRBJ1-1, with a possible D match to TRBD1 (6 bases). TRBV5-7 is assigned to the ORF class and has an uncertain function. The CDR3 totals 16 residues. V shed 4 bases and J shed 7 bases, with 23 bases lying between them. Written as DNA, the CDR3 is TGTGCCAGCAGCAAAACCCCGCACAGGGAGCTTGTTGAAGCTTTCTTT. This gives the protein CASSKTPHRELVEAFF.

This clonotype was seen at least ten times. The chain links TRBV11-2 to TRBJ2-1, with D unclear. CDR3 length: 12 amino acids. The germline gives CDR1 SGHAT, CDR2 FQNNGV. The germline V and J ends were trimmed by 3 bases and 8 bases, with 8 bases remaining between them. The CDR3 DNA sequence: TGTGCCAGCAGCTTGGACCTCTATGAGCAGTTCTTC. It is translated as CASSLDLYEQFF.

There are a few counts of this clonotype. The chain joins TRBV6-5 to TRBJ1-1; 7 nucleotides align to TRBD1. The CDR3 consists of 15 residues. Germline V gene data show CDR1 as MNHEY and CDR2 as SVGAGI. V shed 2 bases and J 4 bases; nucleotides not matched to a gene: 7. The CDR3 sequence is CASSYGEGAGTEAFF. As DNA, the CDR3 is TGTGCCAGCAGTTACGGGGAGGGGGCCGGCACTGAAGCTTTCTTT.

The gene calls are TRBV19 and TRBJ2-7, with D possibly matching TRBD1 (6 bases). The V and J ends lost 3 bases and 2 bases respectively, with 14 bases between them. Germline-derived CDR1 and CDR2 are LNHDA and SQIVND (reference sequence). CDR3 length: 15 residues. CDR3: CASSIADRPPYEQYF. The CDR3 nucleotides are TGTGCCAGTAGTATCGCGGACAGACCACCCTACGAGCAGTACTTC.

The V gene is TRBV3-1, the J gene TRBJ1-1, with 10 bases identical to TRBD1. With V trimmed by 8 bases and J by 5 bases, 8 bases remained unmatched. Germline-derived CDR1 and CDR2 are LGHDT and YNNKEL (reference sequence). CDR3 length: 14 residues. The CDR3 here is CASSRDRGPTEAFF. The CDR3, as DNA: TGTGCCAGCTCCCGGGACAGGGGACCAACTGAAGCTTTCTTT.

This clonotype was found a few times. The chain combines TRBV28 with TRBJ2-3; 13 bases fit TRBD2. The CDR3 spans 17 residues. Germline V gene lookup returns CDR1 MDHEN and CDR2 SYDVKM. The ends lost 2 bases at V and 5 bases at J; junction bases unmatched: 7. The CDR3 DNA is TGTGCCAGCAGTTTAACCGGACTAGCGGGAGAAGTAGATACGCAGTATTTT. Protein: CASSLTGLAGEVDTQYF.

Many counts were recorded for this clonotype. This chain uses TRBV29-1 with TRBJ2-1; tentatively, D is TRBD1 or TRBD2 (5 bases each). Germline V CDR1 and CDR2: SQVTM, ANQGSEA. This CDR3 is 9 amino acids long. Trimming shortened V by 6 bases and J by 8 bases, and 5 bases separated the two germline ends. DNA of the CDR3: TGCAGCGTGGGGGATGAGCAGTTCTTC. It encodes CSVGDEQFF.

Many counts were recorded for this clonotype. The CDR3: CASSEGLDTSTDTQYF. The CDR3 DNA sequence: TGCGCCAGCAGCGAGGGACTAGATACTAGCACAGATACGCAGTATTTT. This chain links TRBV5-1 with TRBJ2-3; 8 bases agree with TRBD2. Germline V gives CDR1 SGHRS, CDR2 YFSETQ. The J segment lost 0 bases and the V segment lost 4 bases, leaving 7 bases of the junction unmatched. CDR3 length: 16 residues.

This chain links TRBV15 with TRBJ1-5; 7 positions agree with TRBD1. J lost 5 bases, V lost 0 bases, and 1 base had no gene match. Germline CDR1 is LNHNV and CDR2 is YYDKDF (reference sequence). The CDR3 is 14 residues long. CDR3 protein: CATSRDTGDQPQHF. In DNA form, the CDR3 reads TGTGCCACCAGCAGAGACACAGGGGATCAGCCCCAGCATTTT.

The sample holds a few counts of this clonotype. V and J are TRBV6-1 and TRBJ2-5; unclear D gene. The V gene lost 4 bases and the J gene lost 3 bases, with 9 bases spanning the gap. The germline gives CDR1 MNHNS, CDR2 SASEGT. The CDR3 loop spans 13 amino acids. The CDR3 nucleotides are TGTGCCAGCAGTGTCAACCTAGAAGAGACCCAGTACTTC. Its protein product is CASSVNLEETQYF.

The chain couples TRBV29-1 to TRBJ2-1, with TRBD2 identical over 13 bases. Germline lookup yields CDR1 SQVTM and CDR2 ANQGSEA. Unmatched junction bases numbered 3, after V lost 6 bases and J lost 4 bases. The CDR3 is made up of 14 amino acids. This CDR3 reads CSVEGLAGYNEQFF. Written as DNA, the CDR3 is TGCAGCGTCGAGGGACTAGCGGGGTACAATGAGCAGTTCTTC.

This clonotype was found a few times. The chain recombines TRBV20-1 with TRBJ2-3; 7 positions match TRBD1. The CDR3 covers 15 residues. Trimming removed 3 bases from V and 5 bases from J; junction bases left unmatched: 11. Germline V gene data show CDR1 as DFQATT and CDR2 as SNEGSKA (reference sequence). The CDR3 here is CSASYFDRVKDTQYF. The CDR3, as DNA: TGCAGTGCTAGCTATTTTGACAGGGTCAAAGATACGCAGTATTTT.

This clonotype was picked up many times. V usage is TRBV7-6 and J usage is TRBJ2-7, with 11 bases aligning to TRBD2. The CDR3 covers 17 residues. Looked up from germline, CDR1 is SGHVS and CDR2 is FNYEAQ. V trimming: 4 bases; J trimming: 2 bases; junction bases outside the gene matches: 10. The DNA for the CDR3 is TGTGCCAGCAGCTATAGGGTCACTAGCGGGGGCGCCTACGAGCAGTACTTC. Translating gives CASSYRVTSGGAYEQYF.

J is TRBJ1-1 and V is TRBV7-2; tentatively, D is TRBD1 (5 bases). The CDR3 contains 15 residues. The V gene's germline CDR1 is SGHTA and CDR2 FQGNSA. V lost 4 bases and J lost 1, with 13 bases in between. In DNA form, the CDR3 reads TGTGCCAGCAGCTCGCGACAGCGACCGAACACTGAAGCTTTCTTT. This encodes CASSSRQRPNTEAFF. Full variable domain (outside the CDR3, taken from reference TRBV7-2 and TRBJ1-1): GAGVSQSPSNKVTEKGKDVELRCDPISGHTALYWYRQSLGQGLEFLIYFQGNSAPDKSGLPSDRFSAERTGGSVSTLTIQRTQQEDSAVYLCASSSRQRPNTEAFFGQGTRLTVV.

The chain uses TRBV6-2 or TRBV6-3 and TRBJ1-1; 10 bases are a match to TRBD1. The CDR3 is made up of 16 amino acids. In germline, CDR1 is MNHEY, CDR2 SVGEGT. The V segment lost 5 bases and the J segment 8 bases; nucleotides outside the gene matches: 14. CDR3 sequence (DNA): TGTGCCAGCAGTGCGTCCGGGACAGGGGTATCGTCGGAAGCTTTCTTT. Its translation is CASSASGTGVSSEAFF.

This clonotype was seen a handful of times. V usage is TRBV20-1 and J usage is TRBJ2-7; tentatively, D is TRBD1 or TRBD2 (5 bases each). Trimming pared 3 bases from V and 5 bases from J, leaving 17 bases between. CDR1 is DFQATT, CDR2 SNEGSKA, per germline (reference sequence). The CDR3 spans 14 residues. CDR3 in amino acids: CSASRRDGKNEQYF. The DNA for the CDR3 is TGCAGTGCTAGTCGTCGGGACGGGAAAAACGAGCAGTACTTC.

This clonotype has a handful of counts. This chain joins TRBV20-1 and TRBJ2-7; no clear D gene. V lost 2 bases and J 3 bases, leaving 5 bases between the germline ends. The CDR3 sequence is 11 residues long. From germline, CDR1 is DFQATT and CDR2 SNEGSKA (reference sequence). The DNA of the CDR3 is TGCAGTGCTAGACAACGCTACGAGCAGTACTTC. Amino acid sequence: CSARQRYEQYF.

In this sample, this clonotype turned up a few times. The CDR3 here is CASSIGSGSLSADTQYF. The CDR3, as DNA: TGTGCCAGTAGTATAGGAAGCGGATCCCTCAGCGCAGATACGCAGTATTTT. The chain carries TRBV19 and TRBJ2-3; TRBD2 might be the D (5 bases). V was trimmed by 1 base and J by 4 bases, leaving 18 bases between them. CDR3 size: 17 residues. Per germline, CDR1 LNHDA and CDR2 SQIVND (reference sequence). The full variable domain, in which reference TRBV19 and TRBJ2-3 provide the parts outside the CDR3, is DGGITQSPKYLFRKEGQNVTLSCEQNLNHDAMYWYRQDPGQGLRLIYYSQIVNDFQKGDIAEGYSVSREKKESFPLTVTSAQKNPTAFYLCASSIGSGSLSADTQYFGPGTRLTVL.

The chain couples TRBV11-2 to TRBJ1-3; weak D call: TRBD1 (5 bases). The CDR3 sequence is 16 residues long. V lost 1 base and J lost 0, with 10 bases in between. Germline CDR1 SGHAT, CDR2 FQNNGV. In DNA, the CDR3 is TGTGCCAGCAGCTTAGTTCAGGGCACCTCTGGAAACACCATATATTTT. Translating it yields CASSLVQGTSGNTIYF.

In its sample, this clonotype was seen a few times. The chain's CDR3 is CAWSEVDTEAFF. CDR3 nucleotides: TGTGCCTGGAGCGAGGTTGACACTGAAGCTTTCTTT. This chain links TRBV30 with TRBJ1-1, with D uncertain. V lost 3 bases and J lost 3, with 8 bases in between. Germline CDR1 and CDR2: GTSNPN and SVGIG (reference sequence). CDR3 length: 12 amino acids.

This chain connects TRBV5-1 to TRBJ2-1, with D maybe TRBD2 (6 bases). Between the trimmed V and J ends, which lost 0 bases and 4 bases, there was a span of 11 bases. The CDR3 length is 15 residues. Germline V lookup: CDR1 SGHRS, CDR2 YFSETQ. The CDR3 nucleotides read TGCGCCAGCAGCTTGGGACTAGAAGAATACAATGAGCAGTTCTTC. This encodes CASSLGLEEYNEQFF.